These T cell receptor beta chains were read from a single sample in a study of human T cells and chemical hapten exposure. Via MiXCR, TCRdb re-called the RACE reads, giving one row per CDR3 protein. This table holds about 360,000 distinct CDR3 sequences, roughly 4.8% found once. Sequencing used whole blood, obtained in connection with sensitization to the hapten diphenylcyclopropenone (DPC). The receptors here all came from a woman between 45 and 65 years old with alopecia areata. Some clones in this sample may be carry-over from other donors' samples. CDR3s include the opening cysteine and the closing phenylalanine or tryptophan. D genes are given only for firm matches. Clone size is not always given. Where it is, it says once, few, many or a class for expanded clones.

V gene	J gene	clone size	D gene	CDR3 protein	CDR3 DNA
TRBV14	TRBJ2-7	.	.	CASSLPSHYEQYF	TGTGCCAGCAGCCTTCCTAGCCACTACGAGCAGTACTTC
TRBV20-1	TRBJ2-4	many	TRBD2	CSARTSSGMKNIQYF	TGCAGTGCTAGAACCTCTAGCGGGATGAAAAACATTCAGTACTTC
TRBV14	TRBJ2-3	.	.	CASSEDFTDTQYF	TGTGCCAGCAGTGAGGATTTCACAGATACGCAGTATTTT
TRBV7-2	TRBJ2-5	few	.	CASSYSRVETQYF	TGTGCCAGCAGCTATTCCAGGGTTGAGACCCAGTACTTC
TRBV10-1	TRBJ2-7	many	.	CASSESAGQDEQYF	TGCGCCAGCAGTGAGAGCGCAGGGCAAGACGAGCAGTACTTC
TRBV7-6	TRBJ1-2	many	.	CASSLATSPSSGYTF	TGTGCCAGCAGCTTAGCGACCAGCCCATCTAGCGGCTACACCTTC
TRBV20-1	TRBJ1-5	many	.	CSASKGMDQPQHF	TGCAGTGCGAGTAAGGGGATGGATCAGCCCCAGCATTTT
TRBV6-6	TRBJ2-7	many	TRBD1	CASSYAGTGNEQYF	TGTGCCAGCAGTTACGCGGGGACAGGGAACGAGCAGTACTTC
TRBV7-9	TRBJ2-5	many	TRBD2	CASSLGVLAANQETQYF	TGTGCCAGCAGCTTAGGGGTACTAGCGGCAAACCAAGAGACCCAGTACTTC
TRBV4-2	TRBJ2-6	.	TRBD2	CASSRVSVAGGRGANVLTF	TGTGCCAGCAGCCGGGTATCGGTAGCGGGAGGACGTGGGGCCAACGTCCTGACTTTC
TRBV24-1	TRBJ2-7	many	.	CATSPQRGTDYEQYF	TGTGCCACCAGTCCCCAGCGGGGGACAGACTACGAGCAGTACTTC
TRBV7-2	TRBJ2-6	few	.	CASSLGIQGSGANVLTF	TGTGCCAGCAGCTTAGGGATACAGGGTTCTGGGGCCAACGTCCTGACTTTC
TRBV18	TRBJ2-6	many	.	CASSPPRGRYSGANVLTF	TGTGCCAGCTCACCACCCCGAGGAAGATACTCTGGGGCCAACGTCCTGACTTTC
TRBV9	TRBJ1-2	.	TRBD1	CASSESVAGGSYYGYTF	TGTGCCAGCAGCGAGAGCGTAGCAGGGGGCTCCTACTATGGCTACACCTTC
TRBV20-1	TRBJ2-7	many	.	CSARDGSVGEQYF	TGCAGTGCTAGAGATGGGAGCGTTGGCGAGCAGTACTTC
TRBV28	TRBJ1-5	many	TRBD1	CASSRDRAVQPQHF	TGTGCCAGCAGTAGGGACAGGGCGGTCCAGCCCCAGCATTTT
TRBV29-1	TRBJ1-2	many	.	CSVEMTGLYGYTF	TGCAGCGTTGAAATGACAGGCCTTTATGGCTACACCTTC
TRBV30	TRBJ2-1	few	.	CAWSLNNEQFF	TGTGCCTGGAGTTTAAACAATGAGCAGTTCTTC
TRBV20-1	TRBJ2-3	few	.	CSATPTDTQYF	TGCAGTGCCACGCCCACAGATACGCAGTATTTT
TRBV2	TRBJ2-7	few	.	CASSPQGRPYEQYF	TGTGCCAGCTCCCCTCAAGGCAGGCCATACGAGCAGTACTTC
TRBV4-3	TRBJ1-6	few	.	CASSQDPEPNSPLHF	TGCGCCAGCAGCCAAGATCCAGAGCCTAATTCACCCCTCCACTTT
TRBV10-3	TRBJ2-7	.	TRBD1	CAISESRGTGGPEQYF	TGTGCCATCAGTGAGTCGAGAGGGACAGGGGGCCCCGAGCAGTACTTC
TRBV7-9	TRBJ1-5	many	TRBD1	CASSLTGTASNQPQHF	TGTGCCAGCAGCTTAACCGGGACAGCAAGCAATCAGCCCCAGCATTTT
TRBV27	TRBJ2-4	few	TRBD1	CASSLRQGAKNIQYF	TGTGCCAGCAGCCTAAGACAGGGGGCCAAAAACATTCAGTACTTC
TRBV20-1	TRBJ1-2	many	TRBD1	CSARNPDRAGIGYGYTF	TGCAGTGCTAGAAACCCGGACAGGGCGGGAATAGGCTATGGCTACACCTTC
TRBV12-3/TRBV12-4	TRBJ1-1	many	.	CASSTQGIEAFF	TGTGCCAGCAGCACACAGGGTATTGAAGCTTTCTTT
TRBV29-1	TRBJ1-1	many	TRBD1	CSVGTGQNTEAFF	TGCAGCGTTGGGACAGGTCAGAACACTGAAGCTTTCTTT
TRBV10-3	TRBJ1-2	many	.	CAISDSPGSRGYTF	TGTGCCATCAGTGACAGCCCGGGGTCTCGTGGCTACACCTTC
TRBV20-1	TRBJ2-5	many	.	CSARDNGGETQYF	TGCAGTGCTAGAGATAACGGGGGAGAGACCCAGTACTTC